The 15 T cell receptor beta chains presented below share a single source sample, sequenced in a study of CD8+ T cells in alopecia areata. Isolated RNA was reverse transcribed into cDNA used as the sequencing template. The assay was immunoSEQ multiplex PCR, and TCRdb's table has in-frame clones only and misses some. The table has about 150,000 clones, around 47% seen once. Sequencing was carried out using CD4+ T cells sorted from blood. These receptors all come from a human donor with alopecia areata.

CDR3 sequence: CASSPTGPEQYF. The CDR3 bases are TGTGCCAGCAGTCCGACTGGCCCGGAGCAGTACTTC. V gene TRBV25-1 combines with J gene TRBJ2-7, with D uncertain. The CDR3 length is 12 residues. Trimming pared 5 bases from V and 7 bases from J, leaving 12 bases between. The germline V gene has CDR1 MGHDK and CDR2 SYGVNS.

In DNA form, the CDR3 reads TGCGCCAGCAGCTTGACTAGCACCGAAGAGACCCAGTACTTC. This codes for CASSLTSTEETQYF. This sequence joins TRBV5-1 and TRBJ2-5; D is possibly TRBD2 (6 bases). The CDR3 is 14 residues long. Germline loops: CDR1 SGHRS, CDR2 YFSETQ. V was pared by 1 base and J by 3 bases, with 10 bases between.

This sequence joins TRBV29-1 and TRBJ1-2; 9 nucleotides match TRBD1. Germline V gene lookup returns CDR1 SQVTM and CDR2 ANQGSEA. The CDR3 has 13 residues. Unmatched junction bases numbered 5, after V lost 4 bases and J lost 5 bases. CDR3 bases: TGCAGCGTTGCACCGGGACAGGGTTATGGCTACACCTTC. It codes for CSVAPGQGYGYTF.

Only a few counts were recorded for this clone. The rearrangement joins TRBV11-2 to TRBJ2-2, with D unclear. There are 15 residues in the CDR3. CDR1 and CDR2 (germline): SGHAT, FQNNGV. With 5 bases removed from V and 2 bases from J, the gap between germline ends came to 12 bases. CDR3 sequence reads: CASSPIGTNTGELFF. CDR3 DNA sequence: TGTGCCAGCAGCCCCATTGGCACCAACACCGGGGAGCTGTTTTTT.

V usage is TRBV19 and J usage is TRBJ2-7, with D unresolved. This CDR3 has 12 residues. V was clipped by 4 bases and J by 2 bases, with 6 bases between them. Germline assignment: CDR1 LNHDA and CDR2 SQIVND (reference sequence). The CDR3 DNA reads TGTGCCAGTAGTAGTCGGGCCTACGAGCAGTACTTC. Translation: CASSSRAYEQYF.

This clone came up a few times. The chain carries TRBV29-1 and TRBJ2-7; tentatively, D is TRBD1 or TRBD2 (5 bases each). The CDR3 covers 12 residues. Germline V gives CDR1 SQVTM, CDR2 ANQGSEA. Trimming took off 7 bases at V and 4 bases at J, with 14 bases between the two ends. The CDR3 nucleotides read TGCAGCGCCCCGAGGGCAGGGTACGAGCAGTACTTC. Translation gives CSAPRAGYEQYF.

The V call is TRBV2, the J call TRBJ2-1, with D possibly matching TRBD2 (5 bases). This CDR3 region has 14 residues. Germline CDR1 SNHLY, CDR2 FYNNEI. V was shortened by 7 bases and J by 7 bases, with 17 bases between the two germline ends. CDR3 coding DNA: TGTGCCAGCATTGGGAGTCCCGGTGAGAATGAGCAGTTCTTC. It is translated as CASIGSPGENEQFF.

This clone has only a few counts. The rearrangement links TRBV29-1 to TRBJ2-3; 12 bases map to TRBD2. The CDR3 has 18 amino acids. Germline loops: CDR1 SQVTM, CDR2 ANQGSEA. V was clipped by 7 bases and J by 0 bases; unmatched bases: 14. This CDR3 is CSATTSGSVTFSTDTQYF. DNA of the CDR3: TGCAGCGCTACGACTAGCGGGAGCGTTACTTTCAGCACAGATACGCAGTATTTT.

The chain links TRBV7-2 to TRBJ2-3; tentatively, D is TRBD2 (5 bases). Germline-derived CDR1 and CDR2 are SGHTA and FQGNSA. Between the trimmed V and J ends, which lost 2 bases and 0 bases, there was a span of 18 bases. This CDR3 comprises 18 residues. CDR3 amino acids: CASSLFVASSASTDTQYF. The CDR3 nucleotides are TGTGCCAGCAGCTTATTTGTGGCTAGCAGTGCTAGCACAGATACGCAGTATTTT.

The table lists this clone with a few counts. The chain links TRBV2 to TRBJ2-1; D not resolved. CDR3 length equals 14 residues. Germline lookup yields CDR1 SNHLY and CDR2 FYNNEI. V was shortened by 4 bases and J by 6 bases, with 13 bases between the two germline ends. DNA for the CDR3: TGTGCCAGCAGTGCAGGTGAGCTGTTCAATGAGCAGTTCTTC. It yields the protein CASSAGELFNEQFF. The complete variable domain, with remaining parts taken from reference TRBV2 and TRBJ2-1, reads EPEVTQTPSHQVTQMGQEVILRCVPISNHLYFYWYRQILGQKVEFLVSFYNNEISEKSEIFDDQFSVERPDGSNFTLKIRSTKLEDSAMYFCASSAGELFNEQFFGPGTRLTVL.

The J gene is TRBJ2-1, the V gene TRBV27, with 7 bases aligning to TRBD1. The germline V gene has CDR1 MNHEY and CDR2 SMNVEV (reference sequence). Trimming removed 2 bases from V and 6 bases from J; junction bases left unmatched: 7. The CDR3 extends over 15 amino acids. The CDR3 is CASSLRQGLGNEQFF. CDR3 DNA: TGTGCCAGCAGTTTAAGACAGGGCCTGGGCAATGAGCAGTTCTTC.

The chain links TRBV29-1 to TRBJ1-4; D unresolved. V was shortened by 6 bases and J by 5 bases, with 13 bases between the two germline ends. The CDR3 runs 13 residues. Germline V gene data show CDR1 as SQVTM and CDR2 as ANQGSEA. In DNA form, the CDR3 reads TGCAGCGTCTCCGAGAGTCTGAATGAAAAACTGTTTTTT. Translated: CSVSESLNEKLFF.

V usage is TRBV7-2 and J usage is TRBJ2-5; D not certain. V dropped 5 bases and J dropped 5 bases, with 9 bases sitting between them. The CDR3 is 12 amino acids. Germline lookup yields CDR1 SGHTA and CDR2 FQGNSA. This CDR3 is CASSPSLETQYF. DNA for the CDR3: TGTGCCAGCAGCCCCAGCCTGGAGACCCAGTACTTC.

CDR3 in DNA: TGTGCCAGCAGAGGCCCTAGCGGGAGGGCCCCAAGCTCCTACAATGAGCAGTTCTTC. Protein product: CASRGPSGRAPSSYNEQFF. The chain recombines TRBV7-9 with TRBJ2-1, with 12 positions matching TRBD2. Germline values: CDR1 SEHNR, CDR2 FQNEAQ (reference sequence). The CDR3 covers 19 residues. Losses at the gene ends were 6 bases for V and 0 bases for J; bases not matched to a gene: 12. The full variable domain, completed using reference TRBV7-9 and TRBJ2-1, is DTGVSQNPRHKITKRGQNVTFRCDPISEHNRLYWYRQTLGQGPEFLTYFQNEAQLEKSRLLSDRFSAERPKGSFSTLEIQRTEQGDSAMYLCASRGPSGRAPSSYNEQFFGPGTRLTVL.

The sample holds a few counts of this clone. The CDR3 loop is CASSIRTSGRHNEQFF. For the CDR3, the DNA is TGTGCCAGCAGTATCCGGACTAGCGGGAGACACAATGAGCAGTTCTTC. The chain couples TRBV27 to TRBJ2-1; 13 bases align to TRBD2. The CDR3 loop spans 16 amino acids. The V gene end was trimmed by 5 bases and the J gene end by 5 bases; junction bases not matched to a gene: 6. Per germline, CDR1 MNHEY and CDR2 SMNVEV (reference sequence).